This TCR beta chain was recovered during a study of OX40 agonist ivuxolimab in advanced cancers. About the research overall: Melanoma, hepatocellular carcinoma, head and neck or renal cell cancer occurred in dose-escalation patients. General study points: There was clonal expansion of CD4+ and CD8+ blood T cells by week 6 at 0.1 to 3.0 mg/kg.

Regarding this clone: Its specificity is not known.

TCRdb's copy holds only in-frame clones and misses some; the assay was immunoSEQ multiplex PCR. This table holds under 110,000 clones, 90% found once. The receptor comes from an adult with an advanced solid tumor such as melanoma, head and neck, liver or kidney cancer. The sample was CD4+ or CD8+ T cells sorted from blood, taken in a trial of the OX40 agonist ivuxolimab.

Here the CDR3 DNA reads TGTGCCATCAGTGAGTCTAACAGGGGAAACACTGAAGCTTTCTTT. Translated: CAISESNRGNTEAFF. This chain connects TRBV10-3 to TRBJ1-1; TRBD1 matches 7 bases. The CDR3 has 15 residues. CDR1 ENHRY and CDR2 SYGVKD come from the germline V gene. V lost 0 bases to trimming and J lost 2 bases; unmatched junction nucleotides: 3.